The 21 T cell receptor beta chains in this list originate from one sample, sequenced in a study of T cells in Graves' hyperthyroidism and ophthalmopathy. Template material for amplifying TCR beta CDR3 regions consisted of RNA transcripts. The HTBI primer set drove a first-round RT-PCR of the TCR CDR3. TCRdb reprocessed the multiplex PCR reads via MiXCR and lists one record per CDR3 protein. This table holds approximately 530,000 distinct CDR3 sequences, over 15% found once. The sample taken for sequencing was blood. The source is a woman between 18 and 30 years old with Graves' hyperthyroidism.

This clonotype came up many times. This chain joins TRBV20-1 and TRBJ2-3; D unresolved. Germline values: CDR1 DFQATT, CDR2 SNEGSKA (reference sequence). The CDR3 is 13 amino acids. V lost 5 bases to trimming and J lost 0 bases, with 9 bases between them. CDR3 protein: CSALVTSTDTQYF. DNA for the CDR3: TGCAGTGCTCTCGTAACTAGCACAGATACGCAGTATTTT.

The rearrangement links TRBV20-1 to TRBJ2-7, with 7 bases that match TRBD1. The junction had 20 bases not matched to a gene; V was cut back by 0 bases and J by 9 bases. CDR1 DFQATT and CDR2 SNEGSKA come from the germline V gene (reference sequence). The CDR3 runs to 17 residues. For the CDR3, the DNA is TGCAGTGCTAGAGATCAAAGTAGCACAGGGGTTGTTATGGGGCAGTACTTC. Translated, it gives CSARDQSSTGVVMGQYF.

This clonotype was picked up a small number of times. As DNA, the CDR3 is TGTGCCAGCAGCCAAGATCAAACTAGCGGGAGGCAAGAGACCCAGTACTTC. Amino acids: CASSQDQTSGRQETQYF. This sequence joins TRBV4-2 and TRBJ2-5; TRBD2 aligns across 12 bases. The V segment lost 0 bases and the J segment 2 bases; nucleotides outside the gene matches: 4. Germline CDR1 reads LGHNA; CDR2 reads YNFKEQ. The CDR3 runs 17 residues.

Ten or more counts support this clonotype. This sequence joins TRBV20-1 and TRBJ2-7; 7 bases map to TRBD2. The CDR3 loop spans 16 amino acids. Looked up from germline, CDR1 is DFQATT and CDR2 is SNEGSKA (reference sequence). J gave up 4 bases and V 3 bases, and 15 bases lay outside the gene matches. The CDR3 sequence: CSASFPLGRSLYEQYF. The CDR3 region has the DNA TGCAGTGCTAGTTTCCCCCTCGGGAGGAGTTTGTACGAGCAGTACTTC.

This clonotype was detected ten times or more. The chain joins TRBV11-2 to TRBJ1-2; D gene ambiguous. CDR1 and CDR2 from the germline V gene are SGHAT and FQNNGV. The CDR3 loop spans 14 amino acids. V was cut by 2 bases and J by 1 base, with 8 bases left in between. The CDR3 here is CASSLHSLNYGYTF. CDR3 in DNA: TGTGCCAGCAGCTTACACAGCCTTAACTATGGCTACACCTTC.

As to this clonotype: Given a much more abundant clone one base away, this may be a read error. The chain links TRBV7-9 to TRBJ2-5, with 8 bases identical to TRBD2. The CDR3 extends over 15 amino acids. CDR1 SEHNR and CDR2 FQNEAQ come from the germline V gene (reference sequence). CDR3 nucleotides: TGTGCCAGCAGCATACCGGGCGGGGGGCAAGAGACCCCGTACTTC. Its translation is CASSIPGGGQETPYF.

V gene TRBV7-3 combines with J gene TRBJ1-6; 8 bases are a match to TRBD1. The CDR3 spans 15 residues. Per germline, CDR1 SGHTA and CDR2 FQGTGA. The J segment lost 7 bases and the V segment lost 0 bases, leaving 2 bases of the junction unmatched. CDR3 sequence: CASSLTHRGNSPLHF. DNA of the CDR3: TGTGCCAGCAGCTTAACTCACAGGGGGAATTCACCCCTCCACTTT.

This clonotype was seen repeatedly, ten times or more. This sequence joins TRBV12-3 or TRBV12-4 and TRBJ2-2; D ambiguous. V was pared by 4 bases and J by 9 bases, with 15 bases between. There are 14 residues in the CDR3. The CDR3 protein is CASSSPGLVRELFF. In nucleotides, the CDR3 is TGTGCCAGCAGTTCCCCCGGATTAGTTCGGGAGCTGTTTTTT.

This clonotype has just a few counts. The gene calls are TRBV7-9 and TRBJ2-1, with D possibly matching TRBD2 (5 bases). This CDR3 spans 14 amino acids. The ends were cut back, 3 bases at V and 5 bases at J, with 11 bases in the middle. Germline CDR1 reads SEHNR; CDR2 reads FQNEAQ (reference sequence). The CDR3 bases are TGTGCCAGCAGCTTGACGGGAAGAAACAATGAGCAGTTCTTC. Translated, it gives CASSLTGRNNEQFF.

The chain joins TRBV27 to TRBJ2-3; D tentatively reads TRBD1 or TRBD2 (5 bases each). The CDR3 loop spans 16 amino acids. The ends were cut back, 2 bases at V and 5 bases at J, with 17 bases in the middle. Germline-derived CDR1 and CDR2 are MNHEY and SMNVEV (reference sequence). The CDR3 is CASSLGTPGAGDTQYF. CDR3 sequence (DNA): TGTGCCAGCAGTTTAGGGACCCCAGGAGCTGGAGATACGCAGTATTTT.

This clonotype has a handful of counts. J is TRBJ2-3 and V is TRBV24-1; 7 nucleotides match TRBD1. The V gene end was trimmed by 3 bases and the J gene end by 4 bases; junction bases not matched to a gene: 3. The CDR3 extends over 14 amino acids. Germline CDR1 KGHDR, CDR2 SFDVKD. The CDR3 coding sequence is TGTGCCACCAGTGATCCCGGGACAGCAGATACGCAGTATTTT. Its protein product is CATSDPGTADTQYF.

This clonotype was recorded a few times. CDR3 DNA: TGTGCCACCAGTGACCTGACATCAAGGGGTAATGAGCAGTTCTTC. Translated: CATSDLTSRGNEQFF. V is TRBV24-1 and J is TRBJ2-1; D may be TRBD1 (5 bases). From germline, CDR1 is KGHDR and CDR2 SFDVKD. V lost 4 bases, J lost 7 bases, and 16 bases lay in between. The CDR3 runs 15 residues.

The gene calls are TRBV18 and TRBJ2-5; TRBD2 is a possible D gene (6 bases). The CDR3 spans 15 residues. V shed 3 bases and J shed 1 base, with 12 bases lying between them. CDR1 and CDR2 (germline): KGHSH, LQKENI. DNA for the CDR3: TGTGCCAGCTCACCGGTCCGGGGGATCCAAGAGACCCAGTACTTC. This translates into CASSPVRGIQETQYF. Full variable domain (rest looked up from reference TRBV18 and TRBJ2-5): NAGVMQNPRHLVRRRGQEARLRCSPMKGHSHVYWYRQLPEEGLKFMVYLQKENIIDESGMPKERFSAEFPKEGPSILRIQQVVRGDSAAYFCASSPVRGIQETQYFGPGTRLLVL.

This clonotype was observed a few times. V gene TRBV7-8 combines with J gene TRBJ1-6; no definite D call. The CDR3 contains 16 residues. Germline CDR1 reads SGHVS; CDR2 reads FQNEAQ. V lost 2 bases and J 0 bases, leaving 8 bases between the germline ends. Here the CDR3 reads CASSLSGGSYNSPLHF. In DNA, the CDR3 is TGTGCCAGCAGCTTATCAGGTGGCTCCTATAATTCACCCCTCCACTTT.

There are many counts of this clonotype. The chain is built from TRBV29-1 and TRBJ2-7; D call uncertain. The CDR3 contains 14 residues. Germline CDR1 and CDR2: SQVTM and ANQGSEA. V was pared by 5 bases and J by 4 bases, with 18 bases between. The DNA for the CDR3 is TGCAGCGTTCGCTACAGACTCGGAGCGTACGAGCAGTACTTC. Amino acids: CSVRYRLGAYEQYF.

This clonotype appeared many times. The CDR3 spells CSVDPGGAGTGELFF. The CDR3 DNA sequence: TGCAGCGTTGACCCAGGGGGAGCGGGGACCGGGGAGCTGTTTTTT. This rearrangement joins TRBV29-1 to TRBJ2-2, with D possibly called TRBD1 or TRBD2 (7 bases each). The CDR3 covers 15 residues. Trimming took off 3 bases at V and 5 bases at J, with 16 bases between the two ends. Germline V gives CDR1 SQVTM, CDR2 ANQGSEA.

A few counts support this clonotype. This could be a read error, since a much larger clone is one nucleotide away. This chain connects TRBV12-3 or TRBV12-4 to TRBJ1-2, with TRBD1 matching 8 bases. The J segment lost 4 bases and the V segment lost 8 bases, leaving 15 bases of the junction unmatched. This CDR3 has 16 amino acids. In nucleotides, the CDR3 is TGTGCCAGCGCTTACACGTGGGACAGGAGTTTCTATGGCTACACCTTC. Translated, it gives CASAYTWDRSFYGYTF.

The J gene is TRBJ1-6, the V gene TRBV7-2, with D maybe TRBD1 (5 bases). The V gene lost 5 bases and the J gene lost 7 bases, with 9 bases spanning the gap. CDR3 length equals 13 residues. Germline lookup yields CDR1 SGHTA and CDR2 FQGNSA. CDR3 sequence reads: CASSPRQNSPLHF. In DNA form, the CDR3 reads TGTGCCAGCAGCCCACGACAGAATTCACCCCTCCACTTT.

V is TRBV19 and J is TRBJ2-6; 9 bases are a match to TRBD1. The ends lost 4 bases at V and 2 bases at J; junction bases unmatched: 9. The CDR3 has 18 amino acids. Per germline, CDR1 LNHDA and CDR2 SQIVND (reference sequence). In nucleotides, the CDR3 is TGTGCCAGTAGTAAAGTCCGGGACAGGGAAACTGGGGCCAACGTCCTGACTTTC. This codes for CASSKVRDRETGANVLTF.

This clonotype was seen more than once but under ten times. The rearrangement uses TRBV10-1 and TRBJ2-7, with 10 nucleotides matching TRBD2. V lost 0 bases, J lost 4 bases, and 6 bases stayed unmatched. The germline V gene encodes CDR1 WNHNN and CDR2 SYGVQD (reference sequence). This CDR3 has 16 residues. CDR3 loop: CASSESASGREYEQYF. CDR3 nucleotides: TGCGCCAGCAGTGAGTCGGCTAGCGGGAGAGAATACGAGCAGTACTTC.

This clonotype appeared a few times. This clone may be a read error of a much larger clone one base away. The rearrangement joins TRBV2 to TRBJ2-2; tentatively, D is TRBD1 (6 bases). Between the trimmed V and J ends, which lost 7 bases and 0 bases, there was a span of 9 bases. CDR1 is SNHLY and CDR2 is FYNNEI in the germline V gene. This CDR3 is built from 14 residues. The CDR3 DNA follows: TGTGCCAGCAAAACAGGGCCGAACACCGGGGAGCTGTTTTTT. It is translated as CASKTGPNTGELFF.